These T cell receptor beta chains were read from a single sample in a study of OX40 agonist ivuxolimab in advanced cancers. Profiled with immunoSEQ multiplex PCR; TCRdb holds only in-frame clones, not every one. The table has some 95,000 clones, 88% seen once. The source material was CD4+ or CD8+ T cells sorted from blood, sampled in a trial of the OX40 agonist ivuxolimab. All receptors derive from an adult with an advanced solid tumor such as melanoma, head and neck, liver or kidney cancer. Both conserved end residues are part of each CDR3. A D gene is named only where the DNA matches it firmly. Not all rows give a size; the values are once, few, many and, for expanded clones, a class.

v_gene	d_gene	abundance	j_gene	CDR3nt	CDR3aa
TRBV5-4	.	.	TRBJ1-1	TGTGCCAGCAGCCTGTACAGGGAAGCTGAAGCTTTCTTT	CASSLYREAEAFF
TRBV6-5	.	.	TRBJ1-1	TGTGCCAGCAGTTACGGTCGTGTGTTTAACACTGAAGCTTTCTTT	CASSYGRVFNTEAFF
TRBV7-8	.	.	TRBJ1-1	TGTGCCAGCAGCTTAGTATCTGGGGACACTGAAGCTTTCTTT	CASSLVSGDTEAFF
TRBV18	TRBD2	many	TRBJ2-3	TGTGCCAGCTCACCGAGCGGGAGGGCCTGGGGAGATACGCAGTATTTT	CASSPSGRAWGDTQYF
TRBV2	.	.	TRBJ2-1	TGTGCCAGCCGTCTAGGAGCAGGAACCTACAATGAGCAGTTCTTC	CASRLGAGTYNEQFF
TRBV13	TRBD1	.	TRBJ1-1	TGTGCCAGCAGCTGGGGACAGGGATTTGAGTCTTTCTTT	CASSWGQGFESFF
TRBV28	TRBD1	.	TRBJ1-6	TGTGCCAGCAGTTTATCCTACAGGGGCGGTTCACCCCTCCACTTT	CASSLSYRGGSPLHF
TRBV7-2	.	.	TRBJ2-7	TGTGCCAGCAGCTTTCCCGCAGGGGGGGCATATCGTGCCTACGAGCAGTACTTC	CASSFPAGGAYRAYEQYF
TRBV11-2	.	.	TRBJ2-7	TGTGCCAGCAGCTTTGGGACTCATGCTCAGCAGTACTTC	CASSFGTHAQQYF
TRBV13	TRBD2	.	TRBJ2-1	TGTGCCAGCAGCACCCAGACTAGCGGGAGGGCCATTTACAATGAGCAGTTCTTC	CASSTQTSGRAIYNEQFF
TRBV28	.	.	TRBJ2-7	TGTGCCAGCGCTCCGGCCGACAGGCTTCACGAGCAGTACTTC	CASAPADRLHEQYF
TRBV13	.	.	TRBJ2-7	TGTGCCAGCAGCTTCAGCGGCGAGCAGTACTTC	CASSFSGEQYF
TRBV4-2	.	.	TRBJ1-2	TGTGCCAGCAGCCAAGATCAAACGGCTGGGGAAGGCTACACCTTC	CASSQDQTAGEGYTF
TRBV5-6	TRBD1	.	TRBJ1-5	TGTGCCAGCAGCTTACAGGGGCTCGTGGGGCAGCCCCAGCATTTT	CASSLQGLVGQPQHF
TRBV11-2	TRBD1	.	TRBJ2-4	TGTGCCAGCAGTCCCGGGACAGGGAATACTCAGTACTTC	CASSPGTGNTQYF
TRBV27	.	.	TRBJ1-1	TGTGCCCCCCCGAGTTCCCTATGGGGCACTGAAGCTTTCTTT	CAPPSSLWGTEAFF
TRBV2	.	.	TRBJ1-6	TGTGCCAGCAGACTGGGAGGTGCGCCCCTCCACTTT	CASRLGGAPLHF
TRBV9	TRBD1	.	TRBJ2-6	TGTGCCAGCAGCGTAGACAGGGGAGCCGGGGCCAACGTCCTGACTTTC	CASSVDRGAGANVLTF
TRBV11-2	TRBD1	.	TRBJ2-1	TGTGCCAGCAGCCCCGGGACAGGCCTCACCCGGCAGTTCTTC	CASSPGTGLTRQFF
TRBV5-1	.	.	TRBJ2-3	TGCGCCAGCAGCTTGGGGACCCGTGGGGATACGCAGTATTTT	CASSLGTRGDTQYF
TRBV6-5	.	.	TRBJ2-2	TGTGCCAGCAGTTACTCAGCGGCATTGAACACCGGGGAGCTGTTTTTT	CASSYSAALNTGELFF
TRBV19	TRBD1	.	TRBJ2-6	TGTGCCAGTAGTACCGGACAGGGAGGAGGTGGGGCCAACGTCCTGACTTTC	CASSTGQGGGGANVLTF
TRBV7-8	.	.	TRBJ2-1	TGTGCCAGCAGCTCTCAAATCTCCGAGCAGTTCTTC	CASSSQISEQFF
TRBV6-5	.	.	TRBJ1-2	TGTGCCAGCAGCCAAGAGGGCCATGGCTACACCTTC	CASSQEGHGYTF
TRBV4-3	.	.	TRBJ1-2	TGCGCCAGCAGCCAAAGCTCCGGGACCTATGGCTACACCTTC	CASSQSSGTYGYTF
TRBV7-8	.	few	TRBJ1-4	TGTGCCAGCAGCGGAAGGGGGGGTATGAATGAAAAACTGTTTTTT	CASSGRGGMNEKLFF
TRBV5-6	.	.	TRBJ2-4	TGTGCCAGCAGCTTGGCTTTTCGATTGAGGGAGGCCAAAAACATTCAGTACTTC	CASSLAFRLREAKNIQYF
TRBV11-2	.	.	TRBJ2-3	TGTGCCAGCAGCCCGCGGGGGCCCGAGGTAGATACGCAGTATTTT	CASSPRGPEVDTQYF
TRBV5-1	.	.	TRBJ2-3	TGCGCCAGCGAGGGGCAGAAGGGAGGAGATACGCAGTATTTT	CASEGQKGGDTQYF
TRBV7-2	.	.	TRBJ2-1	TGTGCCAGCAGCCCCGGGACTCCGGGAAGCAATGAGCAGTTCTTC	CASSPGTPGSNEQFF
TRBV27	.	.	TRBJ2-1	TGTGCCAGCAGTCCGTCGGACAGCTACAATGAGCAGTTCTTC	CASSPSDSYNEQFF
TRBV7-2	.	once	TRBJ2-2	TGTGCCAGCAGCCAACGCCCGGGTACTTCCACCGGGGAGCTGTTTTTT	CASSQRPGTSTGELFF
TRBV19	.	.	TRBJ1-2	TGTGCCAGTCGAGTGGGGGGCTATGGCTACACCTTC	CASRVGGYGYTF
TRBV27	.	once	TRBJ1-1	TGTGCCAGCAGTCCCCTGACAATCAGCACTGAAGCTTTCTTT	CASSPLTISTEAFF
TRBV6-5	TRBD1	.	TRBJ1-5	TGTGCCAGCAGTCGACAGGGGGGTCAGCCCCAGCATTTT	CASSRQGGQPQHF
TRBV18	.	.	TRBJ2-1	TGTGCCAGCTCACGATCCAACCCGGGCTCCTACAATGAGCAGTTCTTC	CASSRSNPGSYNEQFF
TRBV29-1	.	.	TRBJ1-1	TGCAGCGTTGCTCATAACACTGAAGCTTTCTTT	CSVAHNTEAFF
TRBV27	.	.	TRBJ2-5	TGTGCCAGCAGTTTACAGGGGCAGCCTGTGGGAGAGACCCAGTACTTC	CASSLQGQPVGETQYF
TRBV25-1	.	once	TRBJ2-1	TGTGCCAGCAGTCCTACAGGGTCACGTTACAATGAGCAGTTCTTC	CASSPTGSRYNEQFF
TRBV2	.	.	TRBJ1-5	TGTGCCAGTGGGGGGAATCAGCCCCAGCATTTT	CASGGNQPQHF
TRBV27	.	.	TRBJ1-2	TGTGCCAGCAGTTATCTCCCCCAACTGGGGGCTATGCGCGGCTACACCTTC	CASSYLPQLGAMRGYTF
TRBV5-4	.	.	TRBJ2-3	TGTGCCAGCAGCCTCCCGATGGGTACGCAGTATTTT	CASSLPMGTQYF
TRBV10-3	.	.	TRBJ2-3	TGTGCCATCAGTGAGTCGGTAGGCACAGATACGCAGTATTTT	CAISESVGTDTQYF
TRBV6-5	TRBD1	.	TRBJ1-2	TGTGCCAGCAGTTTCGACAGGGCTCACGGCTACACCTTC	CASSFDRAHGYTF
TRBV7-8	TRBD1	.	TRBJ1-6	TGTGCCAGCAGCTCCGGGACAGGTCCTCCAGATTCACCCCTCCACTTT	CASSSGTGPPDSPLHF
TRBV28	.	.	TRBJ2-1	TGTGCCAGCAGTTTAGGGGGGGGACAGGCGTTCTTC	CASSLGGGQAFF